The T cell receptor beta chain under discussion was sequenced for a study of blood T cell repertoires in COVID-19. Across the whole study: Material from acute and convalescent COVID-19 was sourced from the United States, Italy and Spain. Nucleic acid was either cDNA or gDNA, and it came from T cells, B-cell-depleted T cells, or PBMCs.

The CDR3 is 13 amino acids. CDR1 is MDHEN and CDR2 is SYDVKM in the germline V gene. Trimming removed 10 bases from V and 2 bases from J; junction bases left unmatched: 2. Enrollment of patients from Seattle took place during active infection, with longitudinal follow-up. Authors' analysis steps: By means of reference gene primer amplification, nucleated cell counts were estimated. Libraries were prepared by immunoSEQ multiplex PCR; TCRdb keeps only in-frame clonotypes and omits some of them. The V and J calls and clone size come from that table; D and trimming were worked out from the DNA. In the table there are about 290,000 clones, around nine tenths of which are singletons.

The V call is TRBV28, the J call TRBJ1-6; TRBD1 aligns across 7 bases. This sequence was found in a woman in her 30s with COVID-19, enrolled during active disease. Material for sequencing was peripheral blood. CDR3: CAIQGAYNSPLHF. DNA of the CDR3: TGTGCCATCCAGGGGGCCTATAATTCACCCCTCCACTTT.